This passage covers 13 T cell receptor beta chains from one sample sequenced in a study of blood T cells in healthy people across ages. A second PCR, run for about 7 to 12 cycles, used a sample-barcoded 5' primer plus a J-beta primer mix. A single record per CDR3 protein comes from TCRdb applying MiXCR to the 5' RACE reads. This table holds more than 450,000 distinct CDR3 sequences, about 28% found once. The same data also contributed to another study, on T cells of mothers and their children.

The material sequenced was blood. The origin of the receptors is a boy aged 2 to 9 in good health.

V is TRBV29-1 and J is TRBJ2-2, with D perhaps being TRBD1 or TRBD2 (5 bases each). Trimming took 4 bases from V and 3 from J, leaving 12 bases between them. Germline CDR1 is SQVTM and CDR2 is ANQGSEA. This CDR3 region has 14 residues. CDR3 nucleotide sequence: TGCAGCGTTGGAGGGGAGCGCTACACCGGGGAGCTGTTTTTT. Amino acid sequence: CSVGGERYTGELFF.

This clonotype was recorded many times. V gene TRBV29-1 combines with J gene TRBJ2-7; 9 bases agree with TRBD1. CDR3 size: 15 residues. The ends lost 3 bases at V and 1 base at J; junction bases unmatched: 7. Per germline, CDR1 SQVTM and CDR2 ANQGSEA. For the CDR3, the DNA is TGCAGCGTTGAGTCGGGGACAGGGTATTCCTACGAGCAGTACTTC. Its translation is CSVESGTGYSYEQYF.

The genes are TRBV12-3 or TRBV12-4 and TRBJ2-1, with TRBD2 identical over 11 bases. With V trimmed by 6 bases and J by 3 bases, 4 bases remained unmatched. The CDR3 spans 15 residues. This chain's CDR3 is CASSRLAGHYNEQFF. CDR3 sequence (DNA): TGTGCCAGCAGCCGACTAGCGGGGCACTACAATGAGCAGTTCTTC.

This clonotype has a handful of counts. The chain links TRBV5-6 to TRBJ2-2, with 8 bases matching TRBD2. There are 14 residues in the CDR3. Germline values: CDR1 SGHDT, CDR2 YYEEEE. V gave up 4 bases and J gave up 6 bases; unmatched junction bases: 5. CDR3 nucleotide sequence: TGTGCCAGCAGCATAGGTAGCGGGGCCGGGGAGCTGTTTTTT. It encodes CASSIGSGAGELFF.

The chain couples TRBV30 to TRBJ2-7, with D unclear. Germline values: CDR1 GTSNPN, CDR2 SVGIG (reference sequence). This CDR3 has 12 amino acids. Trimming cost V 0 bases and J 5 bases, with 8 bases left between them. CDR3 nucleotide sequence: TGTGCCTGGAGTGTAGATGTCCACGAGCAGTACTTC. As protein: CAWSVDVHEQYF. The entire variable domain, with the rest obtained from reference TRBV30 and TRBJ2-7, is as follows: SQTIHQWPATLVQPVGSPLSLECTVEGTSNPNLYWYRQAAGRGLQLLFYSVGIGQISSEVPQNLSASRPQDRQFILSSKKLLLSDSGFYLCAWSVDVHEQYFGPGTRLTVT.

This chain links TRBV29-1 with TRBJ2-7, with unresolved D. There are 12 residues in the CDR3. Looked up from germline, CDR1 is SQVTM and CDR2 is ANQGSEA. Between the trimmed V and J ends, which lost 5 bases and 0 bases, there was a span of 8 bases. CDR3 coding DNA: TGCAGCGTTTACCTAGACTCCTACGAGCAGTACTTC. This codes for CSVYLDSYEQYF.

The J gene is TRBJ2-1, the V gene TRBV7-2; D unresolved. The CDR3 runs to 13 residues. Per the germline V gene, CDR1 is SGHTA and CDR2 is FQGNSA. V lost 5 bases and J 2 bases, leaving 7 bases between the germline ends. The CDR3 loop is CASSQRTYNEQFF. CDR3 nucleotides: TGTGCCAGCAGCCAGAGGACCTACAATGAGCAGTTCTTC.

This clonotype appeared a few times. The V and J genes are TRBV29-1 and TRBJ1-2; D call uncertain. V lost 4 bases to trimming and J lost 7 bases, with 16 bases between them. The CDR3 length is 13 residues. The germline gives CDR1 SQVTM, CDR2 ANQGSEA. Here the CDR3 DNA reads TGCAGCGTTGTTGGCAGGCTAATGGGTGGCTACACCTTC. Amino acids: CSVVGRLMGGYTF. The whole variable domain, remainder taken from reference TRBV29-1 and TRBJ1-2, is SAVISQKPSRDICQRGTSLTIQCQVDSQVTMMFWYRQQPGQSLTLIATANQGSEATYESGFVIDKFPISRPNLTFSTLTVSNMSPEDSSIYLCSVVGRLMGGYTFGSGTRLTVV.

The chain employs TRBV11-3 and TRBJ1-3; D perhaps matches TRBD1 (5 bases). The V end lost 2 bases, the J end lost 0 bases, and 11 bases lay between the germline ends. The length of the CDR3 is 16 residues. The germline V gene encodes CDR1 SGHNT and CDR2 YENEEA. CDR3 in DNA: TGTGCCAGCAGCTTAACATGGGACTCCTCTGGAAACACCATATATTTT. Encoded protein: CASSLTWDSSGNTIYF.

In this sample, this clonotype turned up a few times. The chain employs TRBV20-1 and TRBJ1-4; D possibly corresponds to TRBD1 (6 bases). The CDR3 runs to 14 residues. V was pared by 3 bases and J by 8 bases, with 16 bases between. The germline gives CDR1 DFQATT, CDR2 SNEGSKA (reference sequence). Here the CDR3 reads CSAREEDGGEKLFF. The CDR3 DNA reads TGCAGTGCTAGGGAAGAGGACGGGGGCGAAAAACTGTTTTTT.

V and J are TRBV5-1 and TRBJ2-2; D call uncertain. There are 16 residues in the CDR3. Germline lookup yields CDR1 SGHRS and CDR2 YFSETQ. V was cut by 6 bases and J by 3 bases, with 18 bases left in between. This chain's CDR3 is CASTPRSSSDTGELFF. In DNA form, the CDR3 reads TGCGCCAGCACTCCTCGCTCCTCCTCGGACACCGGGGAGCTGTTTTTT.

The CDR3 reads CASSAQAPTNTIYF. The CDR3 nucleotides read TGTGCCAGCAGCGCCCAGGCTCCCACAAACACCATATATTTT. The V call is TRBV9, the J call TRBJ1-3, with D uncertain. Trimming removed 3 bases from V and 6 bases from J, with 13 bases in between. CDR1 and CDR2 from the germline V gene are SGDLS and YYNGEE. CDR3 length equals 14 residues.

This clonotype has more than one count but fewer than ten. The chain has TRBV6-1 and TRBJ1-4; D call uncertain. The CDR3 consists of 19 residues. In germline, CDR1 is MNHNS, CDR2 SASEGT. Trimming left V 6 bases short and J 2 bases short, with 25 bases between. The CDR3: CASSPTIPRNEATNEKLFF. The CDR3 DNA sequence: TGTGCCAGCAGCCCTACTATCCCGCGAAACGAGGCTACTAATGAAAAACTGTTTTTT.